The 13 T cell receptor beta chains listed next were all sequenced from one sample in a study of control samples from healthy donors and cancer patients. Using immunoSEQ multiplex PCR, the repertoire was profiled, and TCRdb retains in-frame clones only, with some absent. The sample includes some 120,000 clones, about 91% of them seen just once. The sequenced material came from blood. These receptors were collected from a man in his late teens or twenties in good health.

This chain connects TRBV20-1 to TRBJ1-5, with a weak D call TRBD1 (5 bases). The CDR3 spans 13 residues. Germline lookup yields CDR1 DFQATT and CDR2 SNEGSKA (reference sequence). V was cut by 3 bases and J by 4 bases, with 10 bases left in between. CDR3 amino acids: CSASLGGNQPQHF. CDR3 sequence (DNA): TGCAGTGCTAGTCTCGGGGGGAATCAGCCCCAGCATTTT.

This clone was picked up many times. V usage is TRBV2 and J usage is TRBJ1-5, with D possibly matching TRBD1 (6 bases). V was shortened by 7 bases and J by 4 bases, with 14 bases between the two germline ends. Looked up from germline, CDR1 is SNHLY and CDR2 is FYNNEI. CDR3 length: 14 residues. CDR3 residues: CASKPSRGNQPQHF. In DNA form, the CDR3 reads TGTGCCAGCAAACCCTCCAGGGGAAATCAGCCCCAGCATTTT.

This clone was counted once. V gene TRBV6-5 combines with J gene TRBJ2-3; TRBD1 matches 8 bases. Per germline, CDR1 MNHEY and CDR2 SVGAGI. The CDR3 extends over 15 amino acids. V dropped 7 bases and J dropped 1; count of bases not matched to a gene: 7. CDR3 residues: CASNQATGGTDTQYF. DNA for the CDR3: TGTGCCAGCAACCAAGCGACAGGGGGCACAGATACGCAGTATTTT.

The chain's CDR3 is CASRSGKGEGATQYF. In DNA form, the CDR3 reads TGTGCCAGCCGATCGGGGAAGGGGGAGGGTGCTACGCAGTATTTT. The rearrangement links TRBV6-5 to TRBJ2-3, with TRBD2 as a possible D gene (7 bases). The V gene lost 8 bases and the J gene lost 8 bases, with 23 bases spanning the gap. The CDR3 spans 15 residues. Germline values: CDR1 MNHEY, CDR2 SVGAGI.

The rearrangement links TRBV11-2 to TRBJ2-1; 11 nucleotides line up with TRBD2. Germline V lookup: CDR1 SGHAT, CDR2 FQNNGV. The CDR3 runs to 15 residues. Trimming cost V 2 bases and J 3 bases; bases outside gene matches: 0. The chain's CDR3 is CASSLLAGGYNEQFF. As DNA, the CDR3 is TGTGCCAGCAGCTTACTAGCGGGGGGCTACAATGAGCAGTTCTTC.

The V and J genes are TRBV5-1 and TRBJ2-5; either TRBD1 or TRBD2 may fit D (5 bases each). Trimming took 0 bases from V and 4 from J, leaving 10 bases between them. This CDR3 comprises 14 residues. The germline V gene has CDR1 SGHRS and CDR2 YFSETQ. CDR3 sequence reads: CASSLASGRETQYF. CDR3 sequence (DNA): TGCGCCAGCAGCTTGGCGTCAGGGAGAGAGACCCAGTACTTC.

In nucleotides, the CDR3 is TGTGCCAGCAGCCCCGGCGGTACCGGGGAGCTGTTTTTT. Protein: CASSPGGTGELFF. J is TRBJ2-2 and V is TRBV7-3; D unresolved. V was trimmed by 5 bases and J by 5 bases, leaving 9 bases between them. CDR3 length: 13 amino acids. Germline values: CDR1 SGHTA, CDR2 FQGTGA.

The count of this clone is one. The chain recombines TRBV6-5 with TRBJ1-6, with 7 bases identical to TRBD1. V shed 4 bases and J 7 bases; nucleotides not matched to a gene: 4. CDR3 size: 14 residues. CDR1 and CDR2 (germline): MNHEY, SVGAGI. Here the CDR3 DNA reads TGTGCCAGCAGTTCTCCGGGACAGAATTCACCCCTCCACTTT. Translated, it gives CASSSPGQNSPLHF.

The rearrangement links TRBV5-1 to TRBJ2-3, with 8 nucleotides matching TRBD1. J was trimmed by 4 bases and V by 4 bases; bases with no gene match: 14. The CDR3 spans 17 residues. Germline-derived CDR1 and CDR2 are SGHRS and YFSETQ. The CDR3 nucleotides read TGCGCCAGCAGCCAGTACTCCGGGACAGGCCCAGCAGATACGCAGTATTTT. Its translation: CASSQYSGTGPADTQYF.

Regarding this clone: Other DNA variants within this sample encode the same CDR3. The V gene is TRBV30, the J gene TRBJ1-2, with D unclear. This CDR3 has 13 residues. Trimming cost V 2 bases and J 4 bases, with 11 bases left between them. CDR1 and CDR2 from the germline V gene are GTSNPN and SVGIG (reference sequence). In nucleotides, the CDR3 is TGTGCCTGGAGTTCCGGGTCCTTCTATGGCTACACCTTC. Translation: CAWSSGSFYGYTF.

This sequence joins TRBV11-2 and TRBJ1-1; D is unresolved. Trimming left V 1 base short and J 4 bases short, with 10 bases between. CDR1 and CDR2 from the germline V gene are SGHAT and FQNNGV. CDR3 length: 14 amino acids. CDR3 amino acids: CASSLGLDFTEAFF. In nucleotides, the CDR3 is TGTGCCAGCAGCTTAGGGCTAGACTTCACTGAAGCTTTCTTT.

This clone was detected once. V gene TRBV19 combines with J gene TRBJ2-2; either TRBD1 or TRBD2 may supply D (6 bases each). The ends were cut back, 6 bases at V and 0 bases at J, with 32 bases in the middle. Germline lookup yields CDR1 LNHDA and CDR2 SQIVND (reference sequence). CDR3 length: 22 amino acids. CDR3 loop: CASRSIYYGGLNGLTNTGELFF. In DNA form, the CDR3 reads TGTGCCAGTAGATCTATTTATTACGGGGGCCTGAACGGATTAACGAACACCGGGGAGCTGTTTTTT.

V and J are TRBV14 and TRBJ1-2; D is unclear. In germline, CDR1 is SGHDN, CDR2 FVKESK. The germline V and J ends were trimmed by 0 bases and 8 bases, with 13 bases remaining between them. This CDR3 contains 14 residues. The CDR3 here is CASSQDPGAGGYTF. Written as DNA, the CDR3 is TGTGCCAGCAGCCAAGACCCGGGAGCGGGCGGCTACACCTTC.